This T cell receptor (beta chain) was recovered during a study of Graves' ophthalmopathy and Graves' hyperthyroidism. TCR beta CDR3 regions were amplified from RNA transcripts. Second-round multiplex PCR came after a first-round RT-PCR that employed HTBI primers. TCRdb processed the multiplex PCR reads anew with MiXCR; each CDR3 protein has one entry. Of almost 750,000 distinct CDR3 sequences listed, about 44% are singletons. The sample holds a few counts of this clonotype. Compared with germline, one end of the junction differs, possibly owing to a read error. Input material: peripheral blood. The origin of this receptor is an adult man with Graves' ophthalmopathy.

The CDR3 region has the DNA TGCGCCAGCAGCCAAGATCCCGGGGCCTTGTCACCCCTCCACTTT. Amino acids: CASSQDPGALSPLHF. This chain uses TRBV7-9 with TRBJ1-6; maybe TRBD1 (5 bases). The CDR3 sequence is 15 residues long. From germline, CDR1 is SEHNR and CDR2 FQNEAQ (reference sequence).